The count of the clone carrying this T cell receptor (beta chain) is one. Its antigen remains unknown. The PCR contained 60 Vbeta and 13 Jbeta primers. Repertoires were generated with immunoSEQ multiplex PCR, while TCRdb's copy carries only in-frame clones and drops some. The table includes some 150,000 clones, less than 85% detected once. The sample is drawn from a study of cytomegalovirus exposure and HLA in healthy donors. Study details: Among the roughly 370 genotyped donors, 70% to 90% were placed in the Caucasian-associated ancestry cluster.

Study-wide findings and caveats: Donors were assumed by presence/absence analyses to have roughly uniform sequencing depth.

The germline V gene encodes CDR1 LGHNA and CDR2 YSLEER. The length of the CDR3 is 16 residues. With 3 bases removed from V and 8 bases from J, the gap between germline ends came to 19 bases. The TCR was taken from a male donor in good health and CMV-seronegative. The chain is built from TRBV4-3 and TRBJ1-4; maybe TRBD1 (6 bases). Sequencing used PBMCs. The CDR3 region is CASSQRGGLRVEKLFF. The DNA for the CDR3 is TGCGCCAGCAGCCAGAGGGGGGGACTGAGGGTAGAAAAACTGTTTTTT.